This T cell receptor (beta chain) was identified in a study of T cell responses to AZD1222 COVID-19 vaccine. Whole-study context: Researchers grouped second doses given at about 4 or about 12 weeks into one pool. Overall study findings and caveats: At baseline, seropositivity was found in only a handful of AZD1222 recipients. Donors in the cohort were predominantly white British and more often female, and clonal diversity was possibly underestimated. Repertoires were obtained solely post-peak T cell response.

The V gene lost 2 bases and the J gene lost 0 bases, with 8 bases spanning the gap. The CDR3 is made up of 15 amino acids. Germline V gene lookup returns CDR1 MNHEY and CDR2 SVGAGI. Regarding this clone: Antigen unknown.

TCRdb keeps only in-frame clones here, not all; method: immunoSEQ multiplex PCR. The table has roughly 100,000 clones, 93% seen once. The sequence derives from an adult in good health. Sequences were derived from peripheral blood, sampled on day 0 of AZD1222 vaccination. The V call is TRBV6-5, the J call TRBJ1-3; the D gene is possibly TRBD1 (6 bases). In DNA form, the CDR3 reads TGTGCCAGCAGTTACGACAGGAACTCTGGAAACACCATATATTTT. This translates into CASSYDRNSGNTIYF.